The clone carrying this TCR beta chain was seen once. Per the study methods: Amplification of reference gene primers was used by the study to estimate nucleated cell counts. Measured with immunoSEQ multiplex PCR; TCRdb has only the in-frame clones, and not every one. The DNA was the basis for D and trimming; V, J and clone size are from that table. The sample includes around 430,000 clones, about 87% seen only once; the top ten take over 10%. Germline loops: CDR1 KGHDR, CDR2 SFDVKD. Between the trimmed V and J ends, which lost 2 bases and 3 bases, there was a span of 11 bases. CDR3 length equals 15 residues. It was during active infection that Seattle patients were enrolled and then longitudinally followed. This entry belongs to a study of blood T cell repertoires in COVID-19. Whole-study context: From the United States, Italy and Spain came samples of acute and convalescent COVID-19. Sources were T cells, B-cell-depleted T cells, or PBMCs; the material itself was cDNA or gDNA.

The receptor was derived from a woman aged 50 to 60 with COVID-19, enrolled during active disease. The chain couples TRBV24-1 to TRBJ2-3, with D perhaps matching TRBD2 (5 bases). The sequenced sample was peripheral blood. Here the CDR3 DNA reads TGTGCCACCAGTGATTCCGGGGATTTTACAGATACGCAGTATTTT. The encoded protein is CATSDSGDFTDTQYF.